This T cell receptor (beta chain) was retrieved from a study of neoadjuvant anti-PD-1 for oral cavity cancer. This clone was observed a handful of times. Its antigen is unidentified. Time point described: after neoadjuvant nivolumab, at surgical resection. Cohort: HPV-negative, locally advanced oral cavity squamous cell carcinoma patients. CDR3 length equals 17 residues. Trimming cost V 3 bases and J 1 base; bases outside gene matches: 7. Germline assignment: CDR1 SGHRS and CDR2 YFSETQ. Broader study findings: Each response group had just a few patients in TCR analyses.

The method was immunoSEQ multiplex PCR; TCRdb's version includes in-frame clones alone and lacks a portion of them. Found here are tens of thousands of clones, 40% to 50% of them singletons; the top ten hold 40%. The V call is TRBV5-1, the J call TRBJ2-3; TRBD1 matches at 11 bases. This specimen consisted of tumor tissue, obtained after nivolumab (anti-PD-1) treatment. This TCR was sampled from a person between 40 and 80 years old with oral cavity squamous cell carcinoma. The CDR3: CASSYRTGGAGTDTQYF. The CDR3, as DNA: TGCGCCAGCAGCTATAGGACAGGGGGCGCAGGCACAGATACGCAGTATTTT.